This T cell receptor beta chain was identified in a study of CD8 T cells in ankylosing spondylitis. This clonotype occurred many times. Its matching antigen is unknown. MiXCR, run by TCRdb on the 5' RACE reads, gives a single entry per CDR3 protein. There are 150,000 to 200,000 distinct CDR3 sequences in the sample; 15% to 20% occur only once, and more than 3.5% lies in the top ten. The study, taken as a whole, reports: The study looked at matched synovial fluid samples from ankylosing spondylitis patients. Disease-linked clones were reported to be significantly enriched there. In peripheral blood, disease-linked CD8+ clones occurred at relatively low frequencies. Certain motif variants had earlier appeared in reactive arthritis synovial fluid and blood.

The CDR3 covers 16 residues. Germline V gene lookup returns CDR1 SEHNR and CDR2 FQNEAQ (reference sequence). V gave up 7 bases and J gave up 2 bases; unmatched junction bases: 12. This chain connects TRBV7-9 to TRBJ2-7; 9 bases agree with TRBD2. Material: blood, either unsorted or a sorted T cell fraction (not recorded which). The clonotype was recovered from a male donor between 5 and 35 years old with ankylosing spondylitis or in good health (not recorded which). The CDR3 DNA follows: TGTGCCAGCACCGACAGGATGCGGGAGGGCCCCTACGAGCAGTACTTC. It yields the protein CASTDRMREGPYEQYF.